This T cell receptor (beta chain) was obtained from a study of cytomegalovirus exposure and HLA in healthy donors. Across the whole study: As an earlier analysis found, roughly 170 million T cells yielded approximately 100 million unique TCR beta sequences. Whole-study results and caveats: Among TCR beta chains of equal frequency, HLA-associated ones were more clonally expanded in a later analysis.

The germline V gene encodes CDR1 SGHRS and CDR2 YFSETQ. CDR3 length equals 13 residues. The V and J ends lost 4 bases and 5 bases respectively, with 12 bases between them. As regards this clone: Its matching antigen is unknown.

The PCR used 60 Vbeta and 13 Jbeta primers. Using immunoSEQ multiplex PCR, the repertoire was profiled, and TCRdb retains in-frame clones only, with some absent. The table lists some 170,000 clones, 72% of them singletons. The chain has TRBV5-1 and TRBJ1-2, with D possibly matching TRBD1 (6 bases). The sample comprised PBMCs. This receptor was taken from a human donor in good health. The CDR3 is CASSLGQLYGYTF. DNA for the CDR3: TGCGCCAGCAGCCTCGGACAGTTATATGGCTACACCTTC.